This T cell receptor (beta chain) was obtained from a study of Ad26.COV2.S vaccination and SARS-CoV-2 variants. With 5 bases removed from V and 7 bases from J, the gap between germline ends came to 7 bases. From germline, CDR1 is SGHAT and CDR2 FQNNGV. The CDR3 sequence is 11 residues long. Described treatment: over 15 received Ad26.COV2.S at low or high dose, single or two shots; 5 received placebo; per-sample allocation not given. Day 63 following the first vaccine or placebo injection was when the samples were taken. An 18-55-year-old adult in Boston served as donor. The data were produced by immunoSEQ multiplex PCR, yet TCRdb's version contains in-frame clones alone and is incomplete. The sample lists some 480,000 clones; approximately 88% were seen once.

Specimen: peripheral blood, collected in a trial of Ad26.COV2.S vaccine versus placebo. This chain connects TRBV11-2 to TRBJ2-3, with no clear D. This sequence was found in a person aged 18-65 years who received the Ad26.COV2.S COVID-19 vaccine or a placebo. The CDR3: CASSPSNTQYF. Here the CDR3 DNA reads TGTGCCAGCAGCCCCAGTAATACGCAGTATTTT.